These 20 T cell receptor beta chains came from one sample sequenced in a study of tumor-infiltrating lymphocytes in primary liver carcinoma. Each 20-30 mg portion of unsorted bulk tissue served as the source for co-extraction of RNA and DNA. The input was approximately 500 ng total RNA; TCR beta cDNA was made from it with a constant-region primer. Slightly modified ARM-PCR, run as three nested multiplex PCR rounds, produced the TCR beta libraries. Amplification in the first two PCR rounds was performed using TRBV1-TRBV30 forward primers and a C-beta reverse primer for 10 cycles each. MiXCR, run by TCRdb on the multiplex PCR reads, gives a single entry per CDR3 protein. Among roughly 100,000 distinct CDR3 sequences listed, roughly 80% were seen once. Material for sequencing was liver tumor tissue from sampling region 3. The sample's subset: tumor region T3, left-lateral pole. The receptor source for this set is a man aged 40-50 years with primary liver carcinoma and hepatitis B virus infection.

Comment on this clonotype: One base away lies a much larger clone, so this may be a sequencing read error. The chain carries TRBV7-2 and TRBJ2-5; 13 bases are a match to TRBD2. The CDR3 loop spans 18 amino acids. Germline CDR1 is SGHTA and CDR2 is FQGNSA. The DNA for the CDR3 is TGTGCCAGCAGCTCTCCTCCCGGGACTAGCGGGATTCAAGAGACCAAGTACTTC. Translating gives CASSSPPGTSGIQETKYF.

This clonotype was picked up one time. A read error is likely, as this CDR3 ends without the conserved phenylalanine or tryptophan. The chain recombines TRBV11-2 with TRBJ2-5; D is unresolved. V lost 5 bases to trimming and J lost 4 bases, with 17 bases between them. The length of the CDR3 is 15 residues. Germline CDR1 SGHAT, CDR2 FQNNGV. The CDR3 is CASSPVGLNPETQYL. The CDR3 region has the DNA TGTGCCAGCAGCCCCGTCGGGCTAAACCCAGAGACCCAGTACTTA.

This clonotype was seen at least ten times. This chain connects TRBV7-9 to TRBJ2-1; D gene unclear. The V end lost 2 bases, the J end lost 7 bases, and 6 bases lay between the germline ends. The CDR3 is 12 residues long. Germline CDR1 is SEHNR and CDR2 is FQNEAQ (reference sequence). CDR3 bases: TGTGCCAGCAGCTTATTCAGAAATGAGCAGTTCTTC. It encodes CASSLFRNEQFF.

This clonotype was found once. This likely comes from a read error, as the CDR3 has no conserved phenylalanine or tryptophan at its end. The DNA is left out, because the CDR3 cannot be placed on it with certainty; the CDR3 is given as TCRdb lists it. The V and J genes are TRBV11-2 and TRBJ2-2; the table gives TRBD2 as D, unverified against the DNA. Germline V lookup: CDR1 SGHAT, CDR2 FQNNGV. Including both end residues, the CDR3 is 16 amino acids long. This CDR3 reads CASSLDHRVGTPGAVI.

Notes on this clonotype: A read error is likely, as this CDR3 ends without the conserved phenylalanine or tryptophan. V and J are TRBV6-5 and TRBJ2-7; 8 bases fit TRBD1. CDR1 and CDR2 (germline): MNHEY, SVGAGI. The CDR3 length is 15 residues. Losses at the gene ends were 5 bases for V and 2 bases for J; bases not matched to a gene: 8. In nucleotides, the CDR3 is TGTGCCAGCAGTACTGGACAGGGAAGAGCCTACGAGCAGTACTCC. Translation: CASSTGQGRAYEQYS.

To note about this clonotype: Germline is not matched at one junction end, which may reflect a read error. The chain joins TRBV10-3 to TRBJ2-3; 13 nucleotides match TRBD2. The CDR3 contains 13 residues. The germline V gene encodes CDR1 ENHRY and CDR2 SYGVKD. The CDR3 sequence is CVTGLAGADTRYF. CDR3 nucleotide sequence: TGTGTCACTGGACTAGCGGGAGCAGATACGCGGTATTTT.

A note on this clonotype: Just one base apart from a much larger clone, this may be a read error. The rearrangement joins TRBV5-1 to TRBJ2-5, with 9 bases fitting TRBD2. CDR1 is SGHRS and CDR2 is YFSETQ in the germline V gene. The CDR3 spans 14 residues. CDR3 residues: CASRLAGFQETQNF. The CDR3 nucleotides read TGCGCCAGCAGACTAGCGGGTTTCCAAGAGACCCAGAACTTC.

Points on this clonotype: Because the CDR3 is missing its conserved closing phenylalanine or tryptophan, this is likely a read error. The gene calls are TRBV11-1 and TRBJ2-7, with a weak D call TRBD2 (5 bases). V gave up 1 base and J gave up 2 bases, with 18 bases separating them. This CDR3 has 17 amino acids. Germline V gene lookup returns CDR1 SGHAT and CDR2 FQDESV (reference sequence). The CDR3 protein is CASSLGPAGEGPYEQYC. In nucleotides, the CDR3 is TGTGCCAGCAGCTTAGGGCCGGCGGGTGAAGGCCCCTACGAGCAGTACTGC.

This clonotype was recorded only once. The conserved phenylalanine or tryptophan normally closing the CDR3 is absent here, so this likely arose from a read error. This chain connects TRBV12-3 or TRBV12-4 to TRBJ1-5; D is perhaps TRBD1 (5 bases). This CDR3 region has 13 residues. V lost 8 bases to trimming and J lost 11 bases, with 19 bases between them. DNA of the CDR3: TGTGCCAGCCTAAGACAGTATGGGCAGTCCCAGCATTAT. Its protein is CASLRQYGQSQHY.

Regarding this clonotype: Relative to the germline gene, one junction end is altered; a read error may explain this. V usage is TRBV11-2 and J usage is TRBJ2-7, with D uncertain. Germline V gene lookup returns CDR1 SGHAT and CDR2 FQNNGV. The length of the CDR3 is 15 residues. The CDR3 coding sequence is TGTGCCAGCAGCTTACGATGGATAGGGAAAGACGATCAGTACTTC. It yields the protein CASSLRWIGKDDQYF.

In the case of this clonotype: Mismatch with germline at one junction end may stem from a read error. This chain links TRBV5-4 with TRBJ2-2; tentatively, D is TRBD2 (5 bases). Per germline, CDR1 SGHNT and CDR2 YYREEE (reference sequence). The CDR3 length is 17 residues. This CDR3 reads CASSLRLVGKNTWELLF. The DNA for the CDR3 is TGTGCCAGCAGCTTGCGGTTAGTGGGAAAGAACACCTGGGAGCTGTTATTT.

By sample share, this clonotype is medium-sized. For the CDR3, the DNA is TGCAGCGTAGAGGGACAGGGGAAAACTGAAGCTTTCTTT. This sequence encodes CSVEGQGKTEAFF. J is TRBJ1-1 and V is TRBV29-1, with TRBD1 matching 10 bases. This CDR3 region has 13 residues. Germline V CDR1 and CDR2: SQVTM, ANQGSEA. V trimming: 6 bases; J trimming: 5 bases; junction bases outside the gene matches: 6.

Comment on this clonotype: The junction does not match germline at one end; this may be a read error. V and J are TRBV4-2 and TRBJ1-2; TRBD1 is a possible D gene (6 bases). CDR1 and CDR2 (germline): LGHNA, YNFKEQ. The CDR3 is made up of 14 amino acids. The CDR3 nucleotides read TGTGTCAGCAGCCAAGATAGGACAGCGAATGACTACACCTTC. Amino acids: CVSSQDRTANDYTF.

Points on this clonotype: This CDR3 is missing its conserved last phenylalanine or tryptophan, likely due to a read error. The chain couples TRBV29-1 to TRBJ2-2; 7 bases match TRBD2. The CDR3 extends over 14 amino acids. The germline gives CDR1 SQVTM, CDR2 ANQGSEA. The DNA of the CDR3 is TGCAGTGTTGCTCTGGGGGGGGATGCCGGGGAGCTGTTTTAT. It encodes CSVALGGDAGELFY.

As for this clonotype: The conserved final phenylalanine or tryptophan is absent from the CDR3, which likely points to a read error. The DNA is left out, because the CDR3 cannot be placed on it with certainty; the CDR3 is given as TCRdb lists it. V is TRBV4-2 and J is TRBJ2-5; the table's D gene call, TRBD2, was not cross checked with the DNA. Germline assignment: CDR1 LGHNA and CDR2 YNFKEQ. Ends included, the CDR3 has 16 residues. CDR3: CASSQASSGFQETRYS.

Note on this clonotype: Germline is not matched at one junction end, which may reflect a read error. The chain recombines TRBV6-2 or TRBV6-3 with TRBJ2-7; 9 bases are shared with TRBD1. The germline gives CDR1 MNHEY, CDR2 SVGEGT. CDR3 length: 14 amino acids. CDR3 region: CACSLRDRAHEQCF. The CDR3 DNA reads as TGTGCCTGCAGCCTCCGGGACAGGGCACACGAGCAGTGCTTC.

The genes are TRBV28 and TRBJ2-3; tentative D call: TRBD2 (5 bases). V gave up 8 bases and J gave up 4 bases, with 19 bases separating them. Germline loops: CDR1 MDHEN, CDR2 SYDVKM. CDR3 length: 15 residues. The CDR3 here is CASLSRVSSSDTQYF. For the CDR3, the DNA is TGTGCCAGCCTAAGTAGAGTTTCTAGCTCAGATACGCAGTATTTT.

Regarding this clonotype: The junction differs from germline at one of its ends, possibly a read error. V usage is TRBV12-3 or TRBV12-4 and J usage is TRBJ1-1, with D perhaps TRBD1 (5 bases). The CDR3 runs 14 residues. CDR3 region: CASGFGGLNAEAFF. CDR3 DNA: TGTGCCAGCGGTTTCGGGGGGTTGAACGCTGAAGCTTTCTTT.

To note about this clonotype: At one end, the junction sequence differs from germline, possibly due to a read error. The chain carries TRBV7-9 and TRBJ1-2; D possibly corresponds to TRBD1 (5 bases). This CDR3 is built from 14 residues. The germline V gene has CDR1 SEHNR and CDR2 FQNEAQ (reference sequence). The CDR3 coding sequence is TGTACCAGCAGTCGGGCAGGGATCTTGGGTGGCTACACCTTC. Encoded protein: CTSSRAGILGGYTF.

Comments on this clonotype: Germline is not matched at one junction end, which may reflect a read error. Here the CDR3 reads CARSVYGGMKDTQYF. DNA for the CDR3: TGTGCCAGGAGTGTGTATGGGGGGATGAAAGATACGCAGTATTTT. The V gene is TRBV25-1, the J gene TRBJ2-3, with TRBD2 as a possible D gene (6 bases). Germline lookup yields CDR1 MGHDK and CDR2 SYGVNS. This CDR3 contains 15 residues.